The following is a T cell receptor (beta chain) sequence with its context. Sequencing was performed with immunoSEQ multiplex PCR; in TCRdb, only in-frame clones are kept and a portion is missing. The sample gives some 370,000 clones, roughly four fifths of which show up once; roughly 5.1% is in the top ten. These data originate in a study of blood T cell repertoires in COVID-19. Study summary: Acute-phase and convalescent COVID-19 samples originated in the United States, Italy and Spain. PBMCs, B-cell-depleted T cells, or T cells provided the cDNA or gDNA that made up the material.

Cohort allocation depended upon clinical history that participants reported. In Cohort 3, a recovered donor had either two negative PCRs, clearance, or symptom resolution. Sequencing was performed on PBMCs or T cells enriched from blood (not recorded which). The clonotype comes from a woman between 50 and 59 years old who had recovered from COVID-19.

CDR3: CASSSTPGTANGELFF. In nucleotides, the CDR3 is TGTGCCAGCAGTTCTACCCCCGGGACAGCGAACGGGGAGCTGTTTTTT. The genes are TRBV6-4 and TRBJ2-2; 7 nucleotides line up with TRBD1. The CDR3 consists of 16 residues. V shed 5 bases and J 7 bases; nucleotides not matched to a gene: 13. Germline CDR1 MRHNA, CDR2 SNTAGT.